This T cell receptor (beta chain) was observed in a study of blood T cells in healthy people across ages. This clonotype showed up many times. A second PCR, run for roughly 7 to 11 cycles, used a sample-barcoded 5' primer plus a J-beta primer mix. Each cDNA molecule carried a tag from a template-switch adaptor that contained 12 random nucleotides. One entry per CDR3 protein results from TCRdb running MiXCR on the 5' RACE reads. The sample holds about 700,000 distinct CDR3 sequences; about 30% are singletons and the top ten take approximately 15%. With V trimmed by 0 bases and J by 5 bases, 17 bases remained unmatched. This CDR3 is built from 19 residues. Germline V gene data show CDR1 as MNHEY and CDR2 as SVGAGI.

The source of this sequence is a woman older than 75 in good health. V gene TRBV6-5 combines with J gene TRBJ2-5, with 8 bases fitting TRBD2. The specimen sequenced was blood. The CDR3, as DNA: TGTGCCAGCAGTTACTCGAACCCGGGGAGCGGGGGTAACTCGGAGACCCAGTACTTC. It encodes CASSYSNPGSGGNSETQYF.